Listed below are T cell receptor beta chains from one sample, sequenced in a study of T cell changes during pregnancy in multiple sclerosis. Assay used: immunoSEQ multiplex PCR; TCRdb lists only in-frame clones, some missing. The sample lists tens of thousands of clones; around 90% were seen once. Source: peripheral blood, taken after pregnancy. Every receptor here comes from a female donor in good health, enrolled as a control in a pregnancy study. Each CDR3 is given with its conserved first and last residue. The D gene is left open where the match is weak. Some rows mark clone size as missing; the rest say once, few, many or name a class of expanded clone.

TRBJ1-1	-	TRBD1	TRBV7-9	CASSSEDTTGVTEAFF	TGTGCCAGCAGCTCGGAGGACACCACAGGGGTCACTGAAGCTTTCTTT
TRBJ1-2	once	-	TRBV6-1	CASTEGGSGYGYTF	TGTGCCAGCACCGAGGGAGGGTCAGGCTATGGCTACACCTTC
TRBJ2-7	-	TRBD1	TRBV5-6	CASSFGTGDEQYF	TGTGCCAGCAGCTTCGGGACAGGGGACGAGCAGTACTTC
TRBJ1-4	-	-	TRBV7-9	CASSLSGHATNEKLFF	TGTGCCAGCAGCTTATCAGGCCATGCAACTAATGAAAAACTGTTTTTT
TRBJ2-5	-	TRBD1	TRBV6-1	CASSDLNRGGETQYF	TGTGCCAGCAGTGATTTAAACAGGGGCGGGGAGACCCAGTACTTC
TRBJ2-7	-	TRBD1	TRBV11-3	CASSSNPDRGDYEQYF	TGTGCCAGCAGCTCCAACCCCGACAGGGGAGACTACGAGCAGTACTTC
TRBJ2-5	-	TRBD2	TRBV6-1	CASSARTSGAETQYF	TGTGCCAGCAGTGCACGGACTAGCGGGGCGGAGACCCAGTACTTC
TRBJ2-7	-	TRBD1	TRBV4-2	CASSQEIVGQGAYEQYF	TGTGCCAGCAGCCAAGAAATAGTGGGACAGGGGGCCTACGAGCAGTACTTC
TRBJ2-3	-	TRBD2	TRBV7-2	CASSLGGGGADTQYF	TGTGCCAGCAGCTTAGGCGGGGGAGGGGCAGATACGCAGTATTTT
TRBJ1-1	few	-	TRBV6-5	CASSRDTVTFF	TGTGCCAGCAGTCGGGACACTGTCACTTTCTTT
TRBJ1-3	-	-	TRBV7-2	CASSLELISGNTIYF	TGTGCCAGCAGCTTAGAACTGATCTCTGGAAACACCATATATTTT
TRBJ1-2	-	-	TRBV7-2	CASSLRREVNYGYTF	TGTGCCAGCAGCTTACGGCGGGAAGTAAACTATGGCTACACCTTC
TRBJ1-3	-	-	TRBV11-3	CASSLGGGNTIYF	TGTGCCAGCAGCTTAGGCGGTGGAAACACCATATATTTT
TRBJ2-1	-	TRBD2	TRBV28	CASSLKREPYNEQFF	TGTGCCAGCAGTTTAAAGCGGGAGCCCTACAATGAGCAGTTCTTC
TRBJ2-7	-	-	TRBV14	CASSQPAGTQVPSYEQYF	TGTGCCAGCAGCCAGCCTGCCGGGACACAAGTACCCTCCTACGAGCAGTACTTC
TRBJ2-5	once	TRBD2	TRBV18	CASSPPTSGGAETQYF	TGTGCCAGCTCACCCCCAACTAGCGGGGGGGCAGAGACCCAGTACTTC
TRBJ1-6	-	TRBD1	TRBV5-4	CASSSTGENSPLHF	TGTGCCAGCAGCTCGACAGGGGAGAATTCACCCCTCCACTTT
TRBJ2-1	-	TRBD1	TRBV19	CASSPGTGEPYNEQFF	TGTGCCAGTAGTCCAGGGACAGGGGAACCCTACAATGAGCAGTTCTTC
TRBJ1-3	-	TRBD1	TRBV6-5	CASSYSTGAGNTIYF	TGTGCCAGCAGTTACTCCACAGGGGCTGGAAACACCATATATTTT
TRBJ1-1	few	TRBD1	TRBV4-3	CASSQGQGSEAFF	TGCGCCAGCAGCCAAGGACAGGGTAGCGAAGCTTTCTTT
TRBJ1-1	-	-	TRBV19	CASSDTPNTEAFF	TGTGCCAGTAGCGATACACCGAACACTGAAGCTTTCTTT
TRBJ1-1	few	-	TRBV6-5	CASSQGSEAFF	TGTGCCAGCAGCCAGGGAAGTGAAGCTTTCTTT
TRBJ2-1	-	TRBD2	TRBV5-1	CASSLFSDLGGNEQFF	TGCGCCAGCAGCTTGTTCTCAGACCTGGGGGGGAATGAGCAGTTCTTC
TRBJ1-1	-	-	TRBV19	CASSRPLANTEAFF	TGTGCCAGTAGTAGACCCCTAGCGAACACTGAAGCTTTCTTT
TRBJ2-3	-	-	TRBV15	CATSRDLETVSTDTQYF	TGTGCCACCAGCAGAGATCTCGAGACTGTAAGCACAGATACGCAGTATTTT
TRBJ2-2	-	TRBD1	TRBV19	CASNLQGANTGELFF	TGTGCCAGTAATCTCCAGGGGGCCAACACCGGGGAGCTGTTTTTT
TRBJ2-1	-	TRBD2	TRBV5-1	CASSFGSGGQSSYNEQFF	TGCGCCAGCAGCTTTGGTAGCGGGGGTCAAAGCTCCTACAATGAGCAGTTCTTC